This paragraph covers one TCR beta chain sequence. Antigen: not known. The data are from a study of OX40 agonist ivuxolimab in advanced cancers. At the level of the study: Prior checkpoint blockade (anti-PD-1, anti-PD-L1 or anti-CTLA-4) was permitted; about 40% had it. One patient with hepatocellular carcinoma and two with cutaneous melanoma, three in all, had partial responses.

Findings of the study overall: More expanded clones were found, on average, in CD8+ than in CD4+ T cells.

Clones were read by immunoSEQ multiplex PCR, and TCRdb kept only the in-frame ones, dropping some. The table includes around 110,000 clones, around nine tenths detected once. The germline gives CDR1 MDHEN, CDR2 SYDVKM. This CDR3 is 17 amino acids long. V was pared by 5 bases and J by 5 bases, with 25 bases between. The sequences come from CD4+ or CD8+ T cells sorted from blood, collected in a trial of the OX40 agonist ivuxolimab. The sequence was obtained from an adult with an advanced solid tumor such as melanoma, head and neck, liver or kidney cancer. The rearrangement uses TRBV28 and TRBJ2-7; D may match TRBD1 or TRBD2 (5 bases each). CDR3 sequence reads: CASSTKTGASRFHEQYF. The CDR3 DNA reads TGTGCCAGCAGTACAAAAACCGGGGCCAGTCGGTTCCACGAGCAGTACTTC.